This T cell receptor (beta chain) was recovered during a study of T cell responses to AZD1222 COVID-19 vaccine. Study results and limitations: Spike as a whole was targeted by vaccine-associated CD4 TCRs, dominant at 160-218 and 743-854.

TCRdb's copy holds only in-frame clones and misses some; the assay was immunoSEQ multiplex PCR. The sample carries about 120,000 clones, approximately 87% recorded once. Notes on this clone: As yet, its antigen is unknown.

This CDR3 has 13 residues. The V gene lost 1 base and the J gene lost 6 bases, with 9 bases spanning the gap. Germline CDR1 SGHAT, CDR2 FQNNGV. The source is an adult in good health. This chain connects TRBV11-2 to TRBJ1-1; no clear D. This material consisted of peripheral blood, taken on day 0 of AZD1222 vaccination. CDR3 nucleotides: TGTGCCAGCAGCTTAGTAAGGCGATCTGAAGCTTTCTTT. Its protein is CASSLVRRSEAFF.